What follows are 25 T cell receptor beta chains derived from one specimen sequenced in a study of blood T cell repertoires in COVID-19. Produced via immunoSEQ multiplex PCR; TCRdb's table is partial and in-frame only. The repertoire includes 150,000 to 200,000 clones, more than 75% of them detected once, and around 16% sits in the top ten. The material sequenced was PBMCs or T cells enriched from blood (not recorded which). The receptors were gathered from a woman aged 45-59 years with acute COVID-19.

The chain couples TRBV5-1 to TRBJ1-1, with 8 bases that match TRBD1. V lost 4 bases to trimming and J lost 5 bases; unmatched junction nucleotides: 7. Germline CDR1 is SGHRS and CDR2 is YFSETQ. CDR3 size: 14 residues. Here the CDR3 reads CASSADRERTEAFF. The CDR3 DNA reads TGCGCCAGCAGCGCGGACAGGGAGAGGACTGAAGCTTTCTTT.

The table lists this clone with a count of one. The gene calls are TRBV7-3 and TRBJ1-1; unclear D gene. The CDR3 contains 14 residues. V lost 5 bases and J 2 bases, leaving 12 bases between the germline ends. Looked up from germline, CDR1 is SGHTA and CDR2 is FQGTGA. CDR3 sequence reads: CASSRGGSNTEAFF. For the CDR3, the DNA is TGTGCCAGCAGCCGGGGAGGGAGCAACACTGAAGCTTTCTTT.

The chain has TRBV5-1 and TRBJ1-4; D is possibly TRBD1 (6 bases). CDR3 length: 15 residues. Germline V CDR1 and CDR2: SGHRS, YFSETQ. V was trimmed by 4 bases and J by 5 bases, leaving 15 bases between them. Written as DNA, the CDR3 is TGCGCCAGCAGCCTCTCGTACAGGGACAATGAAAAACTGTTTTTT. The encoded protein is CASSLSYRDNEKLFF.

This clone has just a few counts. The gene calls are TRBV4-1 and TRBJ2-3; 7 bases agree with TRBD1. Germline loops: CDR1 MGHRA, CDR2 YSYEKL. The trim removed 8 bases at V and 1 base at J, leaving 6 bases unmatched. There are 14 residues in the CDR3. Written as DNA, the CDR3 is TGCGCCAGCGGCACAACAGGGGGCACAGATACGCAGTATTTT. Translating gives CASGTTGGTDTQYF.

The chain has TRBV5-6 and TRBJ1-4; D may be TRBD1 (5 bases). This CDR3 is built from 17 residues. CDR1 and CDR2 (germline): SGHDT, YYEEEE. V lost 4 bases and J lost 4, with 20 bases in between. CDR3 loop: CASSMLDSRGLNEKLFF. The CDR3 nucleotides are TGTGCCAGCAGCATGTTAGACAGTCGGGGACTTAATGAAAAACTGTTTTTT.

The CDR3 DNA sequence: TGTGCCAGCAGTTTATTGGGGCTGGGTAATGAAAAACTGTTTTTT. Encoded protein: CASSLLGLGNEKLFF. The chain recombines TRBV28 with TRBJ1-4, with D tentatively TRBD1 (5 bases). The germline V gene has CDR1 MDHEN and CDR2 SYDVKM. The CDR3 has 15 residues. The ends were cut back, 1 base at V and 4 bases at J, with 10 bases in the middle.

This clone was counted between two and nine times. V gene TRBV7-2 combines with J gene TRBJ1-4; TRBD1 matches at 8 bases. With 2 bases clipped from V and 4 bases from J, the junction kept 3 bases outside the gene matches. CDR3 size: 15 residues. Per the germline V gene, CDR1 is SGHTA and CDR2 is FQGNSA. CDR3 bases: TGTGCCAGCAGCTTACAGGGGGCCCGTAATGAAAAACTGTTTTTT. Translated, it gives CASSLQGARNEKLFF.

This sequence joins TRBV28 and TRBJ1-5; D is uncertain. With 6 bases removed from V and 6 bases from J, the gap between germline ends came to 12 bases. The CDR3 loop spans 13 amino acids. CDR1 and CDR2 from the germline V gene are MDHEN and SYDVKM. The CDR3 coding sequence is TGTGCCAGCAGGCCCGGGGTCAGTCAGCCCCAGCATTTT. Residues: CASRPGVSQPQHF. Using reference TRBV28 and TRBJ1-5 for the parts outside the CDR3, the full variable domain is DVKVTQSSRYLVKRTGEKVFLECVQDMDHENMFWYRQDPGLGLRLIYFSYDVKMKEKGDIPEGYSVSREKKERFSLILESASTNQTSMYLCASRPGVSQPQHFGDGTRLSIL.

The V gene is TRBV28, the J gene TRBJ1-1; D uncertain. The CDR3 is made up of 14 amino acids. V lost 6 bases, J lost 1 base, and 12 bases lay in between. Germline CDR1 and CDR2: MDHEN and SYDVKM. The CDR3 here is CASSERHKNTEAFF. The DNA for the CDR3 is TGTGCCAGCAGCGAGAGACACAAGAACACTGAAGCTTTCTTT.

The chain combines TRBV14 with TRBJ2-2, with a possible D match to TRBD2 (6 bases). The CDR3 contains 18 residues. With 1 base removed from V and 2 bases from J, the gap between germline ends came to 17 bases. Germline V CDR1 and CDR2: SGHDN, FVKESK. The CDR3 region is CASSQGGWAGFNTGELFF. CDR3 nucleotide sequence: TGTGCCAGCAGCCAAGGCGGTTGGGCGGGATTCAACACCGGGGAGCTGTTTTTT. The full variable domain, completed using reference TRBV14 and TRBJ2-2, is EAGVTQFPSHSVIEKGQTVTLRCDPISGHDNLYWYRRVMGKEIKFLLHFVKESKQDESGMPNNRFLAERTGGTYSTLKVQPAELEDSGVYFCASSQGGWAGFNTGELFFGEGSRLTVL.

The V call is TRBV5-1, the J call TRBJ2-3; 7 bases map to TRBD2. This CDR3 comprises 16 residues. Germline values: CDR1 SGHRS, CDR2 YFSETQ. Trimming at V came to 4 bases and at J to 1 base, leaving 9 bases not matched to a gene. The CDR3: CASSGGGLAGTDTQYF. In nucleotides, the CDR3 is TGCGCCAGCAGCGGGGGTGGGCTAGCGGGCACAGATACGCAGTATTTT.

The V gene is TRBV19, the J gene TRBJ2-1; D may be TRBD2 (7 bases). CDR1 is LNHDA and CDR2 is SQIVND in the germline V gene (reference sequence). This CDR3 is built from 12 residues. V lost 6 bases and J lost 6, with 9 bases in between. CDR3 region: CASRGGGNEQFF. CDR3 sequence (DNA): TGTGCCAGTAGGGGAGGGGGCAATGAGCAGTTCTTC.

The chain links TRBV7-2 to TRBJ1-4, with 7 bases identical to TRBD1. The CDR3 length is 16 residues. CDR1 SGHTA and CDR2 FQGNSA come from the germline V gene. V dropped 5 bases and J dropped 0; count of bases not matched to a gene: 6. The CDR3 region has the DNA TGTGCCAGCAGCCCCGGACAGGCCGCAACTAATGAAAAACTGTTTTTT. Translating gives CASSPGQAATNEKLFF.

This clone was counted a few times. The chain uses TRBV27 and TRBJ1-2; perhaps TRBD1 as D (6 bases). Trimming took 2 bases from V and 9 from J, leaving 16 bases between them. CDR3 size: 14 residues. Germline V lookup: CDR1 MNHEY, CDR2 SMNVEV (reference sequence). The CDR3: CASSLEGTGSRYTF. The CDR3 region has the DNA TGTGCCAGCAGTTTAGAGGGTACAGGGAGTCGCTACACCTTC.

This chain uses TRBV6-5 with TRBJ1-6; possible D gene TRBD1, 6 bases. The CDR3 loop spans 14 amino acids. Germline CDR1 MNHEY, CDR2 SVGAGI. The ends were cut back, 0 bases at V and 8 bases at J, with 8 bases in the middle. DNA for the CDR3: TGTGCCAGCAGTTACTCGGACAGCCATTCACCCCTCCACTTT. Protein product: CASSYSDSHSPLHF.

The V call is TRBV6-2 or TRBV6-3, the J call TRBJ1-1; D might be TRBD1 (5 bases). Trimming left V 6 bases short and J 2 bases short, with 10 bases between. Germline-derived CDR1 and CDR2 are MNHEY and SVGEGT. The CDR3 covers 13 residues. This CDR3 reads CASSGHLNTEAFF. CDR3 DNA: TGTGCCAGCAGCGGACACCTTAACACTGAAGCTTTCTTT.

This clone turned up a few times. Other DNA sequences in this specimen translate into the identical CDR3. V is TRBV27 and J is TRBJ1-2, with D tentatively TRBD1 (5 bases). CDR3 length: 11 amino acids. With 8 bases removed from V and 8 bases from J, the gap between germline ends came to 12 bases. Germline assignment: CDR1 MNHEY and CDR2 SMNVEV (reference sequence). CDR3 region: CASSSGVGYTF. CDR3 sequence (DNA): TGTGCCAGCTCATCGGGGGTGGGCTACACCTTC.

The V gene is TRBV4-3, the J gene TRBJ2-2, with D possibly being TRBD2 (5 bases). The germline V gene encodes CDR1 LGHNA and CDR2 YSLEER. The CDR3 contains 16 residues. Trimming took off 0 bases at V and 1 base at J, with 9 bases between the two ends. This CDR3 is CASSQDPSLNTGELFF. CDR3 nucleotide sequence: TGCGCCAGCAGCCAAGACCCTAGCTTGAACACCGGGGAGCTGTTTTTT.

In this sample, this clone turned up a few times. The V call is TRBV11-2, the J call TRBJ2-1; 7 nucleotides line up with TRBD1. CDR1 and CDR2 from the germline V gene are SGHAT and FQNNGV. The CDR3 contains 15 residues. The V segment lost 5 bases and the J segment 5 bases; nucleotides outside the gene matches: 9. The CDR3 DNA is TGTGCCAGCAGCCCCTTAGGGGGCAGGAACAATGAGCAGTTCTTC. Translated, it gives CASSPLGGRNNEQFF.

This rearrangement joins TRBV5-4 to TRBJ2-1; TRBD1 is a possible D gene (6 bases). Germline V gives CDR1 SGHNT, CDR2 YYREEE (reference sequence). The V gene lost 4 bases and the J gene lost 4 bases, with 15 bases spanning the gap. CDR3 length: 15 residues. This CDR3 is CASSQHATGYNEQFF. CDR3 nucleotides: TGTGCCAGCAGCCAGCACGCGACAGGATACAATGAGCAGTTCTTC.

The V call is TRBV10-2, the J call TRBJ1-5, with 8 bases that match TRBD1. The V and J ends lost 6 bases and 6 bases, in that order; junction bases with no gene match: 10. The CDR3 consists of 15 residues. Germline assignment: CDR1 WSHSY and CDR2 SAAADI. In DNA, the CDR3 is TGCGCCAGCAGAGCCGGGACAGGCGGGGGTCAGCCCCAGCATTTT. This codes for CASRAGTGGGQPQHF.

This clone was seen a single time. The chain uses TRBV4-1 and TRBJ1-6, with TRBD1 as a possible D gene (6 bases). The germline gives CDR1 MGHRA, CDR2 YSYEKL. Deletions cut 0 bases from V and 5 bases from J, with 14 bases between. This CDR3 is 17 amino acids long. The CDR3 region is CASSQETGASHNSPLHF. The DNA for the CDR3 is TGCGCCAGCAGCCAAGAGACAGGAGCCTCGCATAATTCACCCCTCCACTTT.

Concerning this clone: A far larger clone is only one base removed, so a read error is likely. This chain joins TRBV7-8 and TRBJ1-2, with 9 bases aligning to TRBD1. In germline, CDR1 is SGHVS, CDR2 FQNEAQ. With 5 bases clipped from V and 2 bases from J, the junction kept 3 bases outside the gene matches. The CDR3 extends over 14 amino acids. The CDR3 protein is CASSLQGANYGYTF. The DNA of the CDR3 is TGTGCCAGCAGCCTACAGGGGGCCAACTATGGCTACACCTTC.

This clone appeared a few times. The gene calls are TRBV7-9 and TRBJ2-5; perhaps TRBD2 as D (7 bases). Germline lookup yields CDR1 SEHNR and CDR2 FQNEAQ (reference sequence). This CDR3 contains 15 residues. Between the trimmed V and J ends, which lost 0 bases and 5 bases, there was a span of 13 bases. CDR3 DNA: TGTGCCAGCAGCTTAGCGGGGGGGCCGGCGGAGACCCAGTACTTC. Amino acids: CASSLAGGPAETQYF. Looking up the rest from reference TRBV7-9 and TRBJ2-5 gives the full variable domain: DTGVSQNPRHKITKRGQNVTFRCDPISEHNRLYWYRQTLGQGPEFLTYFQNEAQLEKSRLLSDRFSAERPKGSFSTLEIQRTEQGDSAMYLCASSLAGGPAETQYFGPGTRLLVL.

V usage is TRBV5-1 and J usage is TRBJ1-1; the D gene is possibly TRBD1 (5 bases). Germline values: CDR1 SGHRS, CDR2 YFSETQ. The CDR3 loop spans 15 amino acids. The V end lost 4 bases, the J end lost 1 base, and 14 bases lay between the germline ends. The CDR3 DNA reads as TGCGCCAGCAGCCCTAACACCGACAGGAACACTGAAGCTTTCTTT. As protein: CASSPNTDRNTEAFF.